This record concerns one T cell receptor (beta chain) sequence. The data were obtained in a study of shared clonotypes between healthy human individuals. Libraries were prepared by immunoSEQ multiplex PCR; TCRdb keeps only in-frame clonotypes and omits some of them. Here the sample spans more than 450,000 clones, around 74% being singletons. For genomic DNA, unsorted samples relied on around 81 million PBMCs. CDR3 length: 17 amino acids. Losses at the gene ends were 4 bases for V and 0 bases for J; bases not matched to a gene: 9. Germline CDR1 reads SGHNT; CDR2 reads YENEEA. The receptor was isolated from a woman aged 40 to 50 in good health. Some clones in this sample may be carry-over from other donors' samples. The rearrangement links TRBV11-3 to TRBJ2-1; 7 nucleotides line up with TRBD2. Sequencing used PBMCs. CDR3 in DNA: TGTGCCAGCAGCTCAAGGAGTTCTAGCGGCTCCTACAATGAGCAGTTCTTC. It translates to CASSSRSSSGSYNEQFF. Full variable domain (missing parts from reference TRBV11-3 and TRBJ2-1): EAGVVQSPRYKIIEKKQPVAFWCNPISGHNTLYWYLQNLGQGPELLIRYENEEAVDDSQLPKDRFSAERLKGVDSTLKIQPAELGDSAVYLCASSSRSSSGSYNEQFFGPGTRLTVL.